This TCR beta chain is drawn from a study of blood T cell repertoires in COVID-19. The overall study: Italy, Spain and the United States were the sources of the convalescent and acute COVID-19 samples.

Original processing notes: Counts of nucleated cells, estimated from reference gene primer amplification, were obtained. Profiled with immunoSEQ multiplex PCR; TCRdb holds only in-frame clones, not every one. That table gives V, J and clone size, and the DNA gave D and trimming. The sample comprises about 74,000 clones, 65% to 90% of which are singletons, and 40% to 45% rests with the top ten. Trimming removed 3 bases at V and 8 bases at J, with 13 bases between. The CDR3 extends over 13 amino acids. Germline CDR1 SGHVS, CDR2 FQNEAQ. The sequencing input was peripheral blood. The chain combines TRBV7-8 with TRBJ1-2; no clear D gene. The receptor comes from a man aged 80 or over with acute or convalescent COVID-19. DNA for the CDR3: TGTGCCAGCAGCTTGATTACACCGGGAGGCTACACCTTC. It codes for CASSLITPGGYTF.